Following are 8 T cell receptor beta chains from one sample sequenced in a study of blood T cell repertoires in COVID-19. Sequencing was performed with immunoSEQ multiplex PCR; in TCRdb, only in-frame clones are kept and a portion is missing. The table lists about 46,000 clones, more than 70% of them singletons. Material for sequencing was peripheral blood. All receptors come from a woman over 75 with acute or convalescent COVID-19.

The chain recombines TRBV2 with TRBJ2-4; TRBD1 matches at 11 bases. Germline V gene sequence: CDR1 SNHLY, CDR2 FYNNEI. With V trimmed by 10 bases and J by 4 bases, 9 bases remained unmatched. The CDR3 is made up of 15 amino acids. CDR3 sequence (DNA): TGTGCCAACCTACCGAGGGACAGGGGGAAAAACATTCAGTACTTC. Amino acid sequence: CANLPRDRGKNIQYF.

This sequence joins TRBV18 and TRBJ1-3; D is ambiguous. Germline assignment: CDR1 KGHSH and CDR2 LQKENI. This CDR3 is built from 18 residues. Trimming removed 1 base at V and 3 bases at J, with 19 bases between. This chain's CDR3 is CASSPRRDQVQVGNTIYF. The CDR3 region has the DNA TGTGCCAGCTCACCACGACGGGATCAGGTTCAAGTTGGAAACACCATATATTTT.

V and J are TRBV19 and TRBJ2-5, with 8 bases identical to TRBD1. This CDR3 is built from 15 residues. Germline V gives CDR1 LNHDA, CDR2 SQIVND (reference sequence). The V segment lost 4 bases and the J segment 6 bases; nucleotides outside the gene matches: 10. In DNA, the CDR3 is TGTGCCAGTAGTAGCGACCAGGGGGCGCGAAAGACCCAGTACTTC. This codes for CASSSDQGARKTQYF. The complete variable domain, with remaining parts taken from reference TRBV19 and TRBJ2-5, reads DGGITQSPKYLFRKEGQNVTLSCEQNLNHDAMYWYRQDPGQGLRLIYYSQIVNDFQKGDIAEGYSVSREKKESFPLTVTSAQKNPTAFYLCASSSDQGARKTQYFGPGTRLLVL.

The chain recombines TRBV2 with TRBJ2-2; no clear D gene. The CDR3 is 14 amino acids. The V and J ends lost 0 bases and 5 bases respectively, with 7 bases between them. Per the germline V gene, CDR1 is SNHLY and CDR2 is FYNNEI. The CDR3 spells CASSEALRTGELFF. CDR3 sequence (DNA): TGTGCCAGCAGTGAAGCGCTGCGAACCGGGGAGCTGTTTTTT.

This CDR3 reads CASSLGTLGDNEQFF. The CDR3 nucleotides are TGTGCCAGCAGCTTAGGGACCCTAGGGGACAATGAGCAGTTCTTC. This chain connects TRBV7-9 to TRBJ2-1, with D perhaps matching TRBD1 (5 bases). V dropped 1 base and J dropped 5 bases, with 12 bases sitting between them. Germline CDR1 and CDR2: SEHNR and FQNEAQ (reference sequence). This CDR3 is 15 amino acids long.

The chain is built from TRBV30 and TRBJ1-1; a weak D match, TRBD1 (6 bases). Deletions cut 0 bases from V and 1 base from J, with 21 bases between. The CDR3 has 18 amino acids. CDR1 and CDR2 from the germline V gene are GTSNPN and SVGIG (reference sequence). The CDR3 nucleotides are TGTGCCTGGAGTGTACGGGGGGGGGCGGCAAGTCCGAACACTGAAGCTTTCTTT. This gives the protein CAWSVRGGAASPNTEAFF.

The rearrangement uses TRBV4-1 and TRBJ1-2; 9 bases match TRBD1. The CDR3 covers 19 residues. Looked up from germline, CDR1 is MGHRA and CDR2 is YSYEKL. Trimming at V came to 0 bases and at J to 5 bases, leaving 16 bases not matched to a gene. CDR3 loop: CASSQDAKTAGTGRYGYTF. CDR3 DNA sequence: TGCGCCAGCAGCCAAGACGCAAAAACAGCCGGGACAGGGCGATATGGCTACACCTTC.

To note about this clone: The junction departs from germline at one end; a sequencing error may be responsible. V is TRBV7-9 and J is TRBJ1-4; TRBD1 matches at 7 bases. The germline gives CDR1 SEHNR, CDR2 FQNEAQ (reference sequence). The CDR3 runs 11 residues. Here the CDR3 reads CLTGMKEKLFF. In DNA, the CDR3 is TGCCTGACAGGGATGAAGGAAAAACTGTTTTTT.